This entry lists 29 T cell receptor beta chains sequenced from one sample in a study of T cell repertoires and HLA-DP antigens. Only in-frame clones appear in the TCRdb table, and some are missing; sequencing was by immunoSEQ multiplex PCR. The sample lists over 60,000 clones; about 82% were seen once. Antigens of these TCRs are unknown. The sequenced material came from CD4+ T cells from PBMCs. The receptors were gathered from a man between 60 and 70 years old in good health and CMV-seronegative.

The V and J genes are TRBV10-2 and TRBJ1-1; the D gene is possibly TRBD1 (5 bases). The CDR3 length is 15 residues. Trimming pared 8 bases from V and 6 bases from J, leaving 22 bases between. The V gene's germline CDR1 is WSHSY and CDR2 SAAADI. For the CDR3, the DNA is TGCGCCAGCGAAGGGCGACAGTCTGCGTCCGCTGAAGCTTTCTTT. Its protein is CASEGRQSASAEAFF.

The CDR3 nucleotides are TGTGCCAGCAGCTTAAACTCAGGGTCTAATTCACCCCTCCACTTT. It encodes CASSLNSGSNSPLHF. The V call is TRBV11-2, the J call TRBJ1-6, with D possibly matching TRBD1 (5 bases). This CDR3 has 15 residues. V was clipped by 2 bases and J by 6 bases, with 11 bases between them. In germline, CDR1 is SGHAT, CDR2 FQNNGV.

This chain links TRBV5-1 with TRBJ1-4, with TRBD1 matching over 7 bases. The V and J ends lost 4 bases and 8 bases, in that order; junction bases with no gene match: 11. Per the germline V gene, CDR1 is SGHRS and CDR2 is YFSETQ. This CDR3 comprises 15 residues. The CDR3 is CASSLQGELGEKLFF. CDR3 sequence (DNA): TGCGCCAGCAGCCTTCAGGGGGAACTTGGAGAAAAACTGTTTTTT.

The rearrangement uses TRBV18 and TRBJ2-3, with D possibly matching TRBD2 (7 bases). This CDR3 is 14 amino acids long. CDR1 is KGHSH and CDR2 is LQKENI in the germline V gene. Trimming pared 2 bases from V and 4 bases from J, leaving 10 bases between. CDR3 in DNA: TGTGCCAGCTCACCAAACGGGGGGCCAGATACGCAGTATTTT. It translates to CASSPNGGPDTQYF. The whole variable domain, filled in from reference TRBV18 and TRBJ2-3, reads NAGVMQNPRHLVRRRGQEARLRCSPMKGHSHVYWYRQLPEEGLKFMVYLQKENIIDESGMPKERFSAEFPKEGPSILRIQQVVRGDSAAYFCASSPNGGPDTQYFGPGTRLTVL.

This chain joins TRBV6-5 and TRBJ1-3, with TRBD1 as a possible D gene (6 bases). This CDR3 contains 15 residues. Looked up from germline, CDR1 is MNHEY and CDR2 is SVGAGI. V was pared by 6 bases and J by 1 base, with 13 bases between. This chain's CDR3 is CASSRGGASGNTIYF. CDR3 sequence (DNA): TGTGCCAGCAGCCGGGGGGGCGCATCTGGAAACACCATATATTTT.

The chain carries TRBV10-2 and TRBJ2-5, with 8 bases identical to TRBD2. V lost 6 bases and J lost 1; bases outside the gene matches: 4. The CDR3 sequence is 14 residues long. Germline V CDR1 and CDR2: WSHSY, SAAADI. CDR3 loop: CASRGGTSQETQYF. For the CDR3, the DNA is TGCGCCAGCAGGGGGGGGACTAGCCAAGAGACCCAGTACTTC.

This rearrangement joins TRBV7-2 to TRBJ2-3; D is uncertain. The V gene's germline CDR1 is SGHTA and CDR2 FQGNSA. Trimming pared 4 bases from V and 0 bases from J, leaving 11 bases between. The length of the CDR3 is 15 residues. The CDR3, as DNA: TGTGCCAGCAGCTCAGGCGGAGCTAGCACAGATACGCAGTATTTT. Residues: CASSSGGASTDTQYF.

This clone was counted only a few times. This CDR3 is CASSLGTSRTGELFF. The CDR3 nucleotides read TGTGCCAGCAGCTTAGGGACTAGCAGAACCGGGGAGCTGTTTTTT. The chain links TRBV27 to TRBJ2-2, with 9 bases that match TRBD2. V dropped 6 bases and J dropped 5; count of bases not matched to a gene: 7. Germline assignment: CDR1 MNHEY and CDR2 SMNVEV (reference sequence). The CDR3 extends over 15 amino acids.

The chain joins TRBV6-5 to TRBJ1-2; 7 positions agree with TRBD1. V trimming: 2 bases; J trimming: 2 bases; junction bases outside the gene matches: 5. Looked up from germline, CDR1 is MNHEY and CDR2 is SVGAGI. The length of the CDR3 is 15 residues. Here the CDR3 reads CASSYLRGTNYGYTF. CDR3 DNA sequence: TGTGCCAGCAGTTACCTCAGGGGGACAAACTATGGCTACACCTTC.

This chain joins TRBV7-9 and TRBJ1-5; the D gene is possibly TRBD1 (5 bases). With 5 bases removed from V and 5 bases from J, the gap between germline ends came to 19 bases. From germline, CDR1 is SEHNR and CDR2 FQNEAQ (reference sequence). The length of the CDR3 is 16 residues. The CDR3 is CASSLGGDLGHQPQHF. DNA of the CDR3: TGTGCCAGCAGCCTTGGGGGGGACCTGGGCCATCAGCCCCAGCATTTT.

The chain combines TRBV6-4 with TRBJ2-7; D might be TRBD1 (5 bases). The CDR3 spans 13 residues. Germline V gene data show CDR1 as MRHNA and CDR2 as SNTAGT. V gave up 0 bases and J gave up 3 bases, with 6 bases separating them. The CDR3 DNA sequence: TGTGCCAGCAGTGACTCACAGGTCTACGAGCAGTACGTC. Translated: CASSDSQVYEQYV.

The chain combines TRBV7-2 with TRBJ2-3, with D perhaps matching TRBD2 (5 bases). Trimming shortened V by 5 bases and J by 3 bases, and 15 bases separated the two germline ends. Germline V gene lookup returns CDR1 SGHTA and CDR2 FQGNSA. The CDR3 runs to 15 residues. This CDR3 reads CASSVLTSGTDTQYF. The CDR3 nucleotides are TGTGCCAGCAGCGTCCTTACTAGTGGGACAGATACGCAGTATTTT.

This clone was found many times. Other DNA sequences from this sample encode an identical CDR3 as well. The CDR3 is CASGLPRWWGRGQPQHF. The CDR3 nucleotides are TGTGCTAGTGGTTTGCCACGGTGGTGGGGGCGCGGTCAGCCCCAGCATTTT. V usage is TRBV12-5 and J usage is TRBJ1-5, with D possibly being TRBD1 (6 bases). Germline values: CDR1 LGHNT, CDR2 FRNRAP. Between the trimmed V and J ends, which lost 2 bases and 6 bases, there was a span of 20 bases. CDR3 length equals 17 residues.

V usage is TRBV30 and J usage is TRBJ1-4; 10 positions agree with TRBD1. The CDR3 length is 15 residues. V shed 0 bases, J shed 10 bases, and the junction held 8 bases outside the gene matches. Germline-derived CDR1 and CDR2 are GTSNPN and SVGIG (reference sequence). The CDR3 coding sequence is TGTGCCTGGAGTGTGATTCCGGACAGGGGGGGAAAACTGTTTTTT. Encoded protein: CAWSVIPDRGGKLFF. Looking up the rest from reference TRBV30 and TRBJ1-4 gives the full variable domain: SQTIHQWPATLVQPVGSPLSLECTVEGTSNPNLYWYRQAAGRGLQLLFYSVGIGQISSEVPQNLSASRPQDRQFILSSKKLLLSDSGFYLCAWSVIPDRGGKLFFGSGTQLSVL.

CDR3 amino acids: CASSQNPGVSTGELFF. CDR3 DNA sequence: TGTGCCAGCAGCCAGAACCCAGGAGTTTCGACCGGGGAGCTGTTTTTT. This chain uses TRBV11-2 with TRBJ2-2; D ambiguous. The CDR3 totals 16 residues. The V gene lost 5 bases and the J gene lost 5 bases, with 18 bases spanning the gap. Germline V CDR1 and CDR2: SGHAT, FQNNGV.

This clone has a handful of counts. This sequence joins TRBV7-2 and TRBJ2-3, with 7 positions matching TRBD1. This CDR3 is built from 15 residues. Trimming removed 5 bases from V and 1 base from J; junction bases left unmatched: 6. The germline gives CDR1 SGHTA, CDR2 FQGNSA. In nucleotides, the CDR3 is TGTGCCAGCAGCCGAACAGGGGTAGGCACAGATACGCAGTATTTT. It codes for CASSRTGVGTDTQYF.

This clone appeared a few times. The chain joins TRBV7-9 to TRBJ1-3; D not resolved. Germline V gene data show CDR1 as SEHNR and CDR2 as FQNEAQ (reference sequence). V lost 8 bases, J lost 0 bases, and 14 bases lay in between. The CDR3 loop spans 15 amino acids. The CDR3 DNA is TGTGCCAGCTGGCTCCAGGCCTCCTCTGGAAACACCATATATTTT. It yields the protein CASWLQASSGNTIYF.

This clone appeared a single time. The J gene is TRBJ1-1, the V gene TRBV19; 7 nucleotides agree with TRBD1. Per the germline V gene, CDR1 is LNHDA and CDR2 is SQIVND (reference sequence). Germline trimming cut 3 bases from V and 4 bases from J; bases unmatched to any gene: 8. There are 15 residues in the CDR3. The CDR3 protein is CASSMAQGRGTEAFF. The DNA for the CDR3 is TGTGCCAGTAGTATGGCACAGGGGAGGGGCACTGAAGCTTTCTTT.

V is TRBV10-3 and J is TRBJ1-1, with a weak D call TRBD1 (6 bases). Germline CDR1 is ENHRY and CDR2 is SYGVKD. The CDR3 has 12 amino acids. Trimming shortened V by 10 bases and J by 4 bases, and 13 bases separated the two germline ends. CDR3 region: CASRGDGTEAFF. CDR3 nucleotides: TGTGCCAGCAGGGGAGACGGCACTGAAGCTTTCTTT.

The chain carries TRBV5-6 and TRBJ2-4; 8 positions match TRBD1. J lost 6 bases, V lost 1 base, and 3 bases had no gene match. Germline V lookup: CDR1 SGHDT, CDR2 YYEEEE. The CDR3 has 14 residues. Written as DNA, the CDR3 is TGTGCCAGCAGCTTGACAGGGGGTAGAAACATTCAGTACTTC. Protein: CASSLTGGRNIQYF.

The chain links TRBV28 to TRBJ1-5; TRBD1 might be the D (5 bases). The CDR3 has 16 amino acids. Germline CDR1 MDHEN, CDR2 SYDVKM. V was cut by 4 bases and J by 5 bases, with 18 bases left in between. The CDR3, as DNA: TGTGCCAGCAGTTCGAGCAGAGGGGCCGCGTATCAGCCCCAGCATTTT. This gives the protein CASSSSRGAAYQPQHF. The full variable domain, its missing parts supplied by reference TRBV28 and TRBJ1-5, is DVKVTQSSRYLVKRTGEKVFLECVQDMDHENMFWYRQDPGLGLRLIYFSYDVKMKEKGDIPEGYSVSREKKERFSLILESASTNQTSMYLCASSSSRGAAYQPQHFGDGTRLSIL.

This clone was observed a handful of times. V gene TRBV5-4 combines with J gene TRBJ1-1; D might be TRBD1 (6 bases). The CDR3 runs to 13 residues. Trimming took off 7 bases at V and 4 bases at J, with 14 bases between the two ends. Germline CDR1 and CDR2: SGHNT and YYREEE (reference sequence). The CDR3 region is CASGRQTGTEAFF. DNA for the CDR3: TGTGCCAGCGGGAGACAGACAGGCACTGAAGCTTTCTTT.

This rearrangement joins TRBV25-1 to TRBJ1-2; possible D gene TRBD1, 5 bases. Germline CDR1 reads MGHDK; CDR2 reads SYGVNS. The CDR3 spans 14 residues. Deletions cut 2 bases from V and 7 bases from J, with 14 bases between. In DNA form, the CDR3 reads TGTGCCAGCAGTGAAACCCAGGGAAGAGGTGGCTACACCTTC. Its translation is CASSETQGRGGYTF.

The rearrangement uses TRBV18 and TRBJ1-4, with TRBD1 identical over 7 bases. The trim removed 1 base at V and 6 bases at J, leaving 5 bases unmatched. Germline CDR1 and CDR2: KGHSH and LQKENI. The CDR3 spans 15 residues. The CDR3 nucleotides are TGTGCCAGCTCACCACAGACAGGGTTGTATGAAAAACTGTTTTTT. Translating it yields CASSPQTGLYEKLFF. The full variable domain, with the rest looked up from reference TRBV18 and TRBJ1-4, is NAGVMQNPRHLVRRRGQEARLRCSPMKGHSHVYWYRQLPEEGLKFMVYLQKENIIDESGMPKERFSAEFPKEGPSILRIQQVVRGDSAAYFCASSPQTGLYEKLFFGSGTQLSVL.

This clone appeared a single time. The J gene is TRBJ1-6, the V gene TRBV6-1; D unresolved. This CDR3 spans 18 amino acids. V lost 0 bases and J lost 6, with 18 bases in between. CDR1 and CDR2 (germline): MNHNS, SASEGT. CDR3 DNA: TGTGCCAGCAGTGAAGCACACAGCCTCTTACGGGCTAATTCACCCCTCCACTTT. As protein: CASSEAHSLLRANSPLHF.

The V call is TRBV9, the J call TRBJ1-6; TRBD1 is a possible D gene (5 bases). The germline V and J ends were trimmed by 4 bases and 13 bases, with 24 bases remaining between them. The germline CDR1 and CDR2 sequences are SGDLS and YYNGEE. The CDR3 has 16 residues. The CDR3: CASSSNRGSGYVPLHF. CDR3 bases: TGTGCCAGCAGCTCCAACCGGGGCTCGGGATATGTTCCCCTCCACTTT.

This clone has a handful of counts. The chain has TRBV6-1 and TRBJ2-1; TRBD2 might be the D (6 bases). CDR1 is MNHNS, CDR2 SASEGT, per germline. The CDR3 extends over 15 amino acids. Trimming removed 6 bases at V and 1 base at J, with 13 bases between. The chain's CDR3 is CASRLEGLSYNEQFF. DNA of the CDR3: TGTGCCAGCAGGTTGGAGGGCCTATCCTACAATGAGCAGTTCTTC.

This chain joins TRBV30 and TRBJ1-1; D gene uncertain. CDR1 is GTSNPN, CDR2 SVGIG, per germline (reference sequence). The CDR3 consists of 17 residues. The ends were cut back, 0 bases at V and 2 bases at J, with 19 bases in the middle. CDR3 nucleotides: TGTGCCTGGAGTGTTTATTCGGCCACCCGAGAAAACACTGAAGCTTTCTTT. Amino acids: CAWSVYSATRENTEAFF.

The chain's CDR3 is CASITPGQGGSPLHF. DNA for the CDR3: TGTGCCAGCATTACTCCTGGACAGGGTGGTTCACCCCTCCACTTT. The chain uses TRBV28 and TRBJ1-6, with 8 bases fitting TRBD1. This CDR3 comprises 15 residues. The germline V gene has CDR1 MDHEN and CDR2 SYDVKM. After removal of 7 bases from V and 9 bases from J, the junction contained 11 bases not matched to a gene.